This T cell receptor beta chain came from a study of shared clonotypes between healthy human individuals. General study points: Rarefaction gave evidence that sorted-subset sequencing remained incomplete despite large depth.

In the case of this clone: Its antigen is undetermined.

CDR1 is MNHEY, CDR2 SMNVEV, per germline (reference sequence). Trimming took off 4 bases at V and 0 bases at J, with 9 bases between the two ends. The CDR3 has 14 residues. Terminally differentiated effector memory CD45RA+ cells were left out of the naive CD8 fraction, which was CD45RO-negative and positively selected for CCR7. Donors, healthy HIV-negative adults, lacked recent acute infections or vaccinations. Replicate PCRs from sorted subsets contained roughly 190 ng DNA, which is 29,000 or so T cell genomes. Using immunoSEQ multiplex PCR, the repertoire was profiled, and TCRdb retains in-frame clones only, with some absent. There are around 1,900,000 clones in the sample; about 93% occur only once, and around 1.7% lies in the top ten.

This receptor was identified in a man in his late teens or twenties in good health. Some clones in this sample may be carry-over from other donors' samples. Sequences were obtained from naive CD8+ T cells from PBMCs. The chain employs TRBV27 and TRBJ1-2; no firm D call. The CDR3 reads CASSYGRTNYGYTF. CDR3 bases: TGTGCCAGCAGTTATGGCAGAACTAACTATGGCTACACCTTC.